Sequencing of this T cell receptor beta chain was carried out in a study of cytomegalovirus exposure and HLA in healthy donors listed by TCRdb under 2017. Some background on the complete study: According to an earlier analysis of 587 of the donors, 200 million or so T cells yielded some 110 million unique TCR beta sequences and 276 Gb of sequence data. An early release covering about 600 HLA-typed donors comprised approximately 300 gigabases of sequencing data and tens of millions of unique TCR sequences. Among the roughly 390 genotyped donors, around 81% belonged to the genetic ancestry cluster associated with self-reported Caucasian donors. The study was designed to test whether signatures of past pathogen exposure could be identified by cataloging public T cell receptors. The study used immunosequencing to profile the T cell repertoires of more than 650 subjects and linked those repertoires to cytomegalovirus serostatus. In addition to the first cohort of 650 to 750 subjects, a separate validation cohort of 100 to 150 different subjects was used. To predict cytomegalovirus infection status, the study combined high-throughput TCR immunosequencing, statistical association of individual TCRs with disease status, and machine learning. To study patterns of TCR occurrence, a later analysis re-analyzed previously published TCR beta repertoires from 500 to 850 donors and added high-resolution HLA genotyping. The later analysis used no new phenotypic data to find candidate immune exposures, relying instead on TCR beta sequences and their occurrence across donors. An earlier analysis of nearly 600 of the donors applied high-throughput TCR beta sequencing to assess whether each TCR beta V gene segment acted as functional or pseudogenic. Donor age, sex, ethnicity and CMV serostatus were compiled together with the repertoire data. A later genetic analysis took genome-wide SNP genotypes for 398 of the 666 donors and used that subset as a discovery cohort. All discovery cohort repertoires had been generated using a single sequencing platform. Class I and class II HLA loci were covered by the typing at four-digit resolution. Typing coverage varied by locus: 629-630 donors for A, B, C, DRB1 and DQB1; roughly 500 for DQA1; about 600 for DPA1; about 450 for DPB1. Because of strong linkage in the cohort, roughly five DR-DQ haplotypes were treated as single units for association and clustering. On average, approximately 250,000 unique TCR beta nucleotide sequences were sequenced per donor among about 400 genotyped donors of the cohort, with roughly 19% of those sequences being non-productive.

The cohort was made up of about 610 healthy bone marrow donors. At the time of sampling, all cohort members were nominally healthy, though unrecorded immune exposures were likely present. The donor tested CMV seronegative, placing the donor among the approximately 400 seronegative members of the cohort. Every donor gave a peripheral blood sample, and the peripheral blood mononuclear cells from that sample were used for TCR beta sequencing. Genomic DNA was extracted from the blood cell samples with the Qiagen DNeasy Blood Extraction Kit. Library preparation was by the immunoSEQ multiplex PCR assay. For the multiplex PCR, a mixture combining 60 forward primers for TCR Vbeta segments and 13 reverse primers for TCR Jbeta segments was used. The CDR3 region of rearranged TCR beta genes was amplified from genomic DNA by a multiplex PCR assay. The Illumina HiSeq System was used to sequence the amplified TCR beta libraries as 87-base-pair reads. As for the original processing: In a later analysis, approximately 74 million unique TCR beta chains were counted across the roughly 670 repertoires, and around 10 million of these chains were shared by at least two donors. Raw reads were error-corrected and collapsed into unique sequences by a nearest-neighbor algorithm in which closely related sequences were merged to remove PCR and sequencing errors. Alignment of CDR3 sequences to IMGT reference sequences was used to assign V, D and J gene segments. Each retained sequence needed at least a six-nucleotide match to both a V gene segment and a J gene segment. Rearrangements were classified as productive when the CDR3 lacked stop codons and remained in frame with V and J, and all other rearrangements were classified as non-productive. Following IMGT convention, CDR3 was defined as the stretch from the second conserved V-encoded cysteine to the conserved J-encoded phenylalanine. The earlier analysis of about 530 of the donors excluded any sequence lacking an unambiguous match to a single V gene segment. An earlier analysis of just under 600 of the donors called V segments functional above 56.7% productive rearrangements and segregating when the between-donor standard deviation exceeded 5%. To diagnose cytomegalovirus status from the catalog of TCR beta chain sequences, a statistical classification framework was built. In a later analysis, TCR nucleotide sequences were compared against IMGT/GENE-DB human TR gene sequences so that V and J genes could be assigned. The TCRdist pipeline was used in a later analysis to assign CDR3 sequences and most-parsimonious VDJ recombination scenarios. In a later analysis, each TCR beta chain was defined by its CDR3 amino acid sequence together with its V-gene family, and reads lacking a unique V-gene family were excluded. A later analysis removed 550 to 700 highly shared, low-generation-probability nucleotide sequences to deal with suspected cross-contamination and a sequencing artifact. For each public chain, a later analysis derived a clonal expansion index from normalized ranks of inferred template counts within each repertoire. In a later analysis, generation probabilities were computed using a VDJ recombination model fitted to out-of-frame rearrangements, and the results were checked against IGoR. In a later analysis, hypergeometric tests were used to score TCR-TCR, TCR-HLA and TCR-CMV co-occurrence, with a repertoire-size bias correction applied to TCR pairs. To estimate false discovery rates, a later analysis permuted the HLA or CMV assignments 20 times. A later analysis grouped co-occurring TCRs with DBSCAN, adding TCRdist sequence similarity when clustering within HLA-allele-positive subsets. Repertoires with fewer than 30,000 or more than 120,000 public chains, plus five repertoires with anomalous nucleotide sharing, were excluded from co-occurrence clustering. As stored in TCRdb, this immuneACCESS dataset retains in-frame rearrangements with V and J assigned. A fraction of the clones does not appear; measured against another copy, unresolved V genes explain less than half of the discrepancy, and the remainder lacks a known reason. V, J and clone size derive from that table, while D and trimming were established from the DNA sequence. In this sample the table shows approximately 140,000 clones, around 72% of which occur a single time. Clones ranked in the top ten supply 1.3% of the sample.

On this clone itself: Its cognate antigen has yet to be identified. No base quality values were provided; no much bigger clone lies one nucleotide off. The sample contains more than one DNA sequence encoding this CDR3.

The junction carries 10 bases between V and J, which are trimmed by 2 bases and 5 bases respectively. Reading from cysteine to phenylalanine, the CDR3 counts 13 amino acids. Left in the record is the CDR3 DNA by itself, 39 bases read in frame from the first base. The germline V gene provides CDR1 SGHRS and CDR2 YFSETQ. On the study overall, not on this receptor specifically: In a later analysis, HLA-associated TCR beta chains showed more clonal expansion and lower generation probabilities than non-associated chains that were equally common. A further reported finding was that TCR beta sequences accurately predicted the HLA-A and HLA-B alleles for most subjects in the first cohort. A few of the identified cytomegalovirus-associated TCR beta chains were confirmed in vitro to be specific for cytomegalovirus antigens. Strong co-occurrence of HLA alleles, especially DR and DQ, made assigning TCR associations to individual alleles difficult. In a later genetic analysis, a missense DCLRE1C variant was associated with V-gene and J-gene trimming of TCR beta chains, and the association was replicated in an independent cohort. In a later analysis, the rate of TCR association differed among HLA loci, with DRB1 alleles having the most associated TCRs and HLA-C alleles having the fewest. Roughly uniform sequencing depth across donors was assumed in presence/absence analyses, although this assumption may not hold. Some IMGT-functional V segments, including TRBV6-2 and TRBV6-3, could not be told apart with the 87-base-pair reads, so those segments were excluded. The earlier analysis of approximately 540 of the donors excluded about 16 rarely observed V segments, including chromosome 9 orphons, because counts were too low. The authors suggested that the approach could potentially be generalized to other disease states and immunological phenotypes. Correlated functional status among segregating V segments might be attributable to linkage disequilibrium, but an unknown experimental factor could not be ruled out. Because HLA typing was missing for some donors at each locus, association tests included only the typed subset. The study listed 164 TCR beta chains as associated with cytomegalovirus. In a later analysis, some 17,000 TCR beta sequences were associated with specific HLA alleles at a false discovery rate of 0.05. Immune exposure information for the cohort was limited to CMV serostatus. A later analysis reported that several top co-occurrence clusters appeared linked to parvovirus B19, influenza, CMV and Epstein-Barr virus. In an earlier analysis of 587 of the donors, most TCR beta V segments appeared in productive rearrangements about 87% or about 30% of the time, broadly matching IMGT annotations. Most CMV-associated TCR beta chains appeared to be HLA-restricted in a later analysis, and the HLA associations seemed to be driven largely by CMV exposure. In this cohort, only TCR beta chains were sequenced, and detectable features were limited by the absence of alpha or paired-chain data. Across donors, most TCR sequences were observed very rarely, whereas some public TCRs were present in many individuals. Cytomegalovirus status was reported to be diagnosed by the classifier with high specificity and sensitivity in both the original and validation cohorts. In a later genetic analysis, fewer N-insertions in productive TCRs were reported among donors in an Asian-associated ancestry cluster than the approximately 710-donor mean. The sequencing pipeline was judged likely to have produced a cluster of highly shared sequence variants as a technical artifact.

Sequenced: PBMCs. The source of this sequence is a woman in her forties in good health and CMV-seronegative. The sequence links TRBV5-1 to TRBJ2-5; the D region possibly corresponds to TRBD2 (5 bases align). CDR3 reads: CASSLTGEETQYF. The sequenced DNA: TGCGCCAGCAGCTTAACCGGGGAGGAGACCCAGTACTTC.